One sample yielded the 23 T cell receptor beta chains listed below, sequenced in a study. TCRdb called the 5' RACE reads again in MiXCR, with one record for every CDR3 protein. The table has about 62,000 distinct CDR3 sequences, 25% to 35% seen once; the top ten hold 2% to 2.5%. The source material was tumor-infiltrating naive CD4+ T cells sorted from the breast tumor. Sample subset: naive CD4+ T cells, CD4+CD45RA+CD25-. These receptor sequences come from a female donor with breast cancer.

V gene TRBV20-1 combines with J gene TRBJ2-5, with 12 bases lining up with TRBD2. The length of the CDR3 is 17 residues. Unmatched junction bases numbered 7, after V lost 0 bases and J lost 2 bases. In germline, CDR1 is DFQATT, CDR2 SNEGSKA (reference sequence). CDR3 bases: TGCAGTGCTAGAGATCGGAAAACTAGCGGGAGGCAAGAGACCCAGTACTTC. This codes for CSARDRKTSGRQETQYF.

This chain links TRBV20-1 with TRBJ2-4, with 8 positions matching TRBD2. CDR1 is DFQATT and CDR2 is SNEGSKA in the germline V gene (reference sequence). The V segment lost 5 bases and the J segment 8 bases; nucleotides outside the gene matches: 8. CDR3 length: 13 residues. Here the CDR3 reads CSAGVSGSHIQYF. CDR3 nucleotide sequence: TGCAGTGCTGGAGTAAGCGGGAGCCACATTCAGTACTTC.

A few counts support this clonotype. This chain links TRBV5-1 with TRBJ2-1; 7 bases line up with TRBD2. The J segment lost 5 bases and the V segment lost 5 bases, leaving 4 bases of the junction unmatched. From germline, CDR1 is SGHRS and CDR2 YFSETQ. The CDR3 length is 13 residues. The DNA for the CDR3 is TGCGCCAGCAGTGATACTAGCGACAATGAGCAGTTCTTC. Encoded protein: CASSDTSDNEQFF.

Only a few counts were recorded for this clonotype. This chain links TRBV20-1 with TRBJ1-1; D unclear. CDR1 is DFQATT, CDR2 SNEGSKA, per germline (reference sequence). Trimming took 5 bases from V and 4 from J, leaving 14 bases between them. CDR3 length: 13 residues. The CDR3 region has the DNA TGCAGTGCTGGCGGACCTAGAGGCACTGAAGCTTTCTTT. Translating gives CSAGGPRGTEAFF.

The V and J genes are TRBV5-1 and TRBJ2-5; 7 nucleotides line up with TRBD1. Germline V gene data show CDR1 as SGHRS and CDR2 as YFSETQ. The trim removed 4 bases at V and 3 bases at J, leaving 9 bases unmatched. The CDR3 consists of 15 residues. CDR3 protein: CASSLQGSEEETQYF. The CDR3 region has the DNA TGCGCCAGCAGCCTACAGGGGTCGGAGGAAGAGACCCAGTACTTC.

In the case of this clonotype: A much larger clone differs from this one at a single base, so this may be a read error. The chain combines TRBV20-1 with TRBJ2-7; D might be TRBD1 or TRBD2, each matching 5 bases. V dropped 2 bases and J dropped 9 bases, with 20 bases sitting between them. There are 14 residues in the CDR3. Germline lookup yields CDR1 DFQATT and CDR2 SNEGSKA (reference sequence). Written as DNA, the CDR3 is TGCAGTGCTAGATCCCGGGACCGGGTATATGGGCAGTACTTC. Translated: CSARSRDRVYGQYF.

This clonotype occurred a few times. The rearrangement links TRBV20-1 to TRBJ2-1; the D is unclear. Trimming stripped 3 bases from V and 4 bases from J, with 1 base between. The CDR3 is made up of 10 amino acids. Per the germline V gene, CDR1 is DFQATT and CDR2 is SNEGSKA (reference sequence). CDR3 DNA sequence: TGCAGTGCTAGTTACAATGAGCAGTTCTTC. This codes for CSASYNEQFF.

This clonotype occurred a few times. The J gene is TRBJ1-1, the V gene TRBV6-6; 9 bases align to TRBD1. J was trimmed by 8 bases and V by 6 bases; bases with no gene match: 10. The CDR3 totals 14 residues. Germline-derived CDR1 and CDR2 are MNHNY and SVGAGI (reference sequence). This chain's CDR3 is CASRSRDRVTEAFF. The CDR3 region has the DNA TGTGCCAGCAGAAGCCGGGACAGGGTCACGGAAGCTTTCTTT.

To note about this clonotype: With a much larger clone just one base away, this may be a read error. The CDR3 does not close with the conserved phenylalanine or tryptophan, likely indicating a read error. The genes are TRBV20-1 and TRBJ2-7; D is possibly TRBD1 (6 bases). Germline values: CDR1 DFQATT, CDR2 SNEGSKA (reference sequence). Trimming shortened V by 3 bases and J by 2 bases, and 11 bases separated the two germline ends. This CDR3 contains 13 residues. CDR3 sequence: CSASKTGTYEQYL. The CDR3, as DNA: TGCAGTGCTAGCAAAACAGGGACCTACGAGCAGTACCTC.

This clonotype was counted only a few times. The genes are TRBV12-3 or TRBV12-4 and TRBJ2-5; TRBD1 matches at 7 bases. The J segment lost 1 base and the V segment lost 6 bases, leaving 8 bases of the junction unmatched. The length of the CDR3 is 15 residues. This chain's CDR3 is CASSTDRRFQETQYF. The CDR3 nucleotides are TGTGCCAGCAGCACGGACAGGCGCTTCCAAGAGACCCAGTACTTC.

The rearrangement links TRBV20-1 to TRBJ2-7; D call uncertain. Trimming took 0 bases from V and 4 from J, leaving 10 bases between them. The germline V gene has CDR1 DFQATT and CDR2 SNEGSKA (reference sequence). The CDR3 covers 13 residues. The CDR3 spells CSARELQGYEQYF. CDR3 DNA sequence: TGCAGTGCTAGAGAACTTCAAGGTTACGAGCAGTACTTC.

The chain employs TRBV18 and TRBJ2-6; the D gene is possibly TRBD1 (5 bases). With 4 bases removed from V and 0 bases from J, the gap between germline ends came to 7 bases. Germline loops: CDR1 KGHSH, CDR2 LQKENI. The CDR3 loop spans 15 amino acids. The CDR3 coding sequence is TGTGCCAGCTCACAGCAGGGCTCTGGGGCCAACGTCCTGACTTTC. Translation gives CASSQQGSGANVLTF.

This clonotype was seen only a few times. The chain employs TRBV4-3 and TRBJ2-2, with 13 bases identical to TRBD2. The V gene's germline CDR1 is LGHNA and CDR2 YSLEER. The CDR3 covers 17 residues. V shed 2 bases, J shed 4 bases, and the junction held 4 bases outside the gene matches. The CDR3 region has the DNA TGCGCCAGCAGCCAACTACTAGCGGGAGGGAGCACCGGGGAGCTGTTTTTT. The encoded protein is CASSQLLAGGSTGELFF.

This chain uses TRBV5-1 with TRBJ2-3; perhaps TRBD2 as D (6 bases). Trimming left V 1 base short and J 3 bases short, with 12 bases between. CDR1 SGHRS and CDR2 YFSETQ come from the germline V gene. The CDR3 has 15 amino acids. CDR3 protein: CASSLFRERTDTQYF. CDR3 sequence (DNA): TGCGCCAGCAGCTTGTTTCGGGAGAGGACAGATACGCAGTATTTT.

The chain is built from TRBV20-1 and TRBJ1-4; weak D call: TRBD1 (6 bases). V dropped 3 bases and J dropped 0 bases, with 14 bases sitting between them. The CDR3 runs 16 residues. CDR1 is DFQATT and CDR2 is SNEGSKA in the germline V gene (reference sequence). The DNA of the CDR3 is TGCAGTGCTAGCGTATTAGGACAGTCAACTAATGAAAAACTGTTTTTT. This translates into CSASVLGQSTNEKLFF.

This chain links TRBV5-1 with TRBJ1-2; D remains unclear. Germline V gene sequence: CDR1 SGHRS, CDR2 YFSETQ. The germline V and J ends were trimmed by 0 bases and 0 bases, with 12 bases remaining between them. CDR3 size: 16 residues. Written as DNA, the CDR3 is TGCGCCAGCAGCTTGGAAATCGCCCGAGCTAACTATGGCTACACCTTC. This translates into CASSLEIARANYGYTF.

In its sample, this clonotype was seen once. The chain recombines TRBV6-5 with TRBJ1-2; 8 nucleotides align to TRBD1. CDR1 is MNHEY and CDR2 is SVGAGI in the germline V gene. V was pared by 2 bases and J by 6 bases, with 5 bases of the junction left unmatched. CDR3 length equals 14 residues. The CDR3 sequence is CASSYIQGAHGYTF. CDR3 sequence (DNA): TGTGCCAGCAGTTACATCCAGGGGGCTCATGGCTACACCTTC.

This rearrangement joins TRBV20-1 to TRBJ2-2; TRBD2 matches at 8 bases. This CDR3 comprises 14 residues. V lost 7 bases, J lost 8 bases, and 12 bases stayed unmatched. From germline, CDR1 is DFQATT and CDR2 SNEGSKA (reference sequence). The CDR3 reads CSVPHAGGAGELFF. CDR3 DNA sequence: TGCAGTGTCCCCCATGCCGGGGGGGCTGGGGAGCTGTTTTTT.

A few counts support this clonotype. The chain links TRBV6-6 to TRBJ1-1; D is ambiguous. The CDR3 is 14 residues long. The V gene's germline CDR1 is MNHNY and CDR2 SVGAGI (reference sequence). V gave up 5 bases and J gave up 1 base, with 11 bases separating them. The chain's CDR3 is CASSPRVSNTEAFF. CDR3 coding DNA: TGTGCCAGCAGTCCCCGGGTCTCGAACACTGAAGCTTTCTTT.

CDR3 nucleotide sequence: TGTGCCAGCACCCAAGACAGATACAATGAGCAGTTCTTC. This codes for CASTQDRYNEQFF. The V call is TRBV11-2, the J call TRBJ2-1; D might be TRBD1 (5 bases). The CDR3 consists of 13 residues. Germline CDR1 reads SGHAT; CDR2 reads FQNNGV. V lost 7 bases and J 4 bases, leaving 11 bases between the germline ends.

This clonotype was detected only a few times. A much larger clonotype is one base distant, so this may be a read error. This rearrangement joins TRBV24-1 to TRBJ2-7, with 11 bases lining up with TRBD1. J gave up 6 bases and V 2 bases, and 2 bases lay outside the gene matches. Looked up from germline, CDR1 is KGHDR and CDR2 is SFDVKD. The CDR3 is made up of 14 amino acids. The CDR3 reads CATSDWTGGFEQYF. The CDR3, as DNA: TGTGCCACCAGTGATTGGACAGGGGGCTTCGAGCAGTACTTC.

This clonotype came up a few times. The chain joins TRBV5-1 to TRBJ2-5, with 7 bases fitting TRBD1. This CDR3 is built from 12 residues. From germline, CDR1 is SGHRS and CDR2 YFSETQ. V trimming: 2 bases; J trimming: 5 bases; junction bases outside the gene matches: 0. The DNA of the CDR3 is TGCGCCAGCAGCTTACAGGGGGAGACCCAGTACTTC. Its protein is CASSLQGETQYF.

This clonotype was observed a few times. This chain joins TRBV6-1 and TRBJ2-4; D remains unclear. Germline V gene lookup returns CDR1 MNHNS and CDR2 SASEGT. The CDR3 is 12 residues long. Trimming left V 5 bases short and J 7 bases short, with 9 bases between. The CDR3 protein is CASSTVGNIQYF. CDR3 coding DNA: TGTGCCAGCAGTACCGTCGGGAACATTCAGTACTTC.